This T cell receptor beta chain was sequenced in a study of long-term antiretroviral therapy in people with HIV. V was clipped by 1 base and J by 3 bases, with 13 bases between them. This CDR3 region has 16 residues. In germline, CDR1 is SEHNR, CDR2 FQNEAQ (reference sequence). Findings and limits, study-wide: The study collected no data on ART adherence, viral resistance or therapy changes.

Run at survey level, the immunoSEQ assay was version v3.0. What sequencing targeted per sample was about 35,000-55,000 T-cell genomes. Profiling relied on immunoSEQ multiplex PCR, and the TCRdb table lists in-frame clones only, not all of them. The table lists approximately 31,000 clones, almost 97% of them singletons. A word on this clone: Antigen specificity is unknown.

The V gene is TRBV7-9, the J gene TRBJ1-5; D remains ambiguous. This clonotype was sampled from a man aged 25-45 years with HIV. The specimen comprised unsorted PBMCs, sampled 6.9 years after starting antiretroviral therapy. Here the CDR3 DNA reads TGTGCCAGCAGCTTAGTTGGGCCCTTCTCCAATCAGCCCCAGCATTTT. This codes for CASSLVGPFSNQPQHF.